This T cell receptor beta chain was captured in a study of T cell changes during pregnancy in multiple sclerosis. Repertoires were generated with immunoSEQ multiplex PCR, while TCRdb's copy carries only in-frame clones and drops some. In the table there are approximately 110,000 clones, roughly nine tenths of which are singletons. CDR1 and CDR2 from the germline V gene are MNHNS and SASEGT. The CDR3 runs 18 residues. Trimming cost V 4 bases and J 2 bases; bases outside gene matches: 15. This TCR was recovered from a female donor with multiple sclerosis, enrolled in a pregnancy study. The material was peripheral blood, obtained after pregnancy. The genes are TRBV6-1 and TRBJ2-7; the match to TRBD1 covers 9 bases. The DNA for the CDR3 is TGTGCCAGCAGTGTCATCCTCAAGGGGGGACAGGGTCCCTACGAGCAGTACTTC. Its protein is CASSVILKGGQGPYEQYF.